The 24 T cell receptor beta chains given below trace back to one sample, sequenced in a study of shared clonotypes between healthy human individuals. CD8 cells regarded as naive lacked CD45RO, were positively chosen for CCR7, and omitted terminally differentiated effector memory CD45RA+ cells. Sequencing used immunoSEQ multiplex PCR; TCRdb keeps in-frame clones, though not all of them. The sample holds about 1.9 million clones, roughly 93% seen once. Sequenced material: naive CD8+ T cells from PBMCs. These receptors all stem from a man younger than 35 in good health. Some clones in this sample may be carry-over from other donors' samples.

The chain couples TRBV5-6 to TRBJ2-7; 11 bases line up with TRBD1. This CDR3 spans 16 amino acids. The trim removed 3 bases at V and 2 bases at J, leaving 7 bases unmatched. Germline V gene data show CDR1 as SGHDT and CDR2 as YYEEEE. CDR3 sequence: CASSSDGQGATYEQYF. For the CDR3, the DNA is TGTGCCAGCAGCTCCGACGGACAGGGGGCGACCTACGAGCAGTACTTC.

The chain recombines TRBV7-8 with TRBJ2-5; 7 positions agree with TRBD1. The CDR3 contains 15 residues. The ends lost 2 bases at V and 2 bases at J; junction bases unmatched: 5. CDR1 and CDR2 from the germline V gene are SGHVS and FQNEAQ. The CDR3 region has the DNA TGTGCCAGCAGCTTATGGGGGACAGCACAAGAGACCCAGTACTTC. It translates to CASSLWGTAQETQYF.

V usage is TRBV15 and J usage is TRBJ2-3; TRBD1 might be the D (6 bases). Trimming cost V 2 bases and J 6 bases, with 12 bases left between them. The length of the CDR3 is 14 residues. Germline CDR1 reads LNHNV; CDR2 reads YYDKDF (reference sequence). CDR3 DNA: TGTGCCACCAGCAGATTAAACAGGGCGGATACGCAGTATTTT. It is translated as CATSRLNRADTQYF. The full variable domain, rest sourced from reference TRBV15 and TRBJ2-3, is DAMVIQNPRYQVTQFGKPVTLSCSQTLNHNVMYWYQQKSSQAPKLLFHYYDKDFNNEADTPDNFQSRRPNTSFCFLDIRSPGLGDTAMYLCATSRLNRADTQYFGPGTRLTVL.

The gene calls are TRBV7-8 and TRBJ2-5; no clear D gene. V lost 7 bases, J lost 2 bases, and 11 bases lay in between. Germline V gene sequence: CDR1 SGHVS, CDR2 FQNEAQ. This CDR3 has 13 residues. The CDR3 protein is CASNEWHQETQYF. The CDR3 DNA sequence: TGTGCCAGCAACGAGTGGCATCAAGAGACCCAGTACTTC.

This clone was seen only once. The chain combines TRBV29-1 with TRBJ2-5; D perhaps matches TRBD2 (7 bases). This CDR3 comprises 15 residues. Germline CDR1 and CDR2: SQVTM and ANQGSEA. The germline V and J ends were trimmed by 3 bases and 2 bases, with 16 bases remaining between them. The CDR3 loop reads CSVDRFGGLQETQYF. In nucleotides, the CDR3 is TGCAGCGTTGATCGCTTCGGGGGGCTACAAGAGACCCAGTACTTC. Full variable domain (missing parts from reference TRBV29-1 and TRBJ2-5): SAVISQKPSRDICQRGTSLTIQCQVDSQVTMMFWYRQQPGQSLTLIATANQGSEATYESGFVIDKFPISRPNLTFSTLTVSNMSPEDSSIYLCSVDRFGGLQETQYFGPGTRLLVL.

The CDR3 is CASSLNRDPNTGELFF. As DNA, the CDR3 is TGTGCCAGCAGCCTAAACAGGGATCCGAACACCGGGGAGCTGTTTTTT. The chain recombines TRBV5-6 with TRBJ2-2, with a weak D call TRBD1 (6 bases). CDR3 size: 16 residues. Trimming took off 4 bases at V and 0 bases at J, with 13 bases between the two ends. Germline V gene lookup returns CDR1 SGHDT and CDR2 YYEEEE.

The chain's CDR3 is CASGPGPRNEQFF. The CDR3 nucleotides are TGTGCCAGTGGACCGGGACCAAGAAATGAGCAGTTCTTC. The chain is built from TRBV9 and TRBJ2-1; D is possibly TRBD1 or TRBD2 (5 bases each). CDR1 and CDR2 from the germline V gene are SGDLS and YYNGEE. This CDR3 comprises 13 residues. Trimming left V 8 bases short and J 7 bases short, with 16 bases between. Using reference TRBV9 and TRBJ2-1 for the parts outside the CDR3, the full variable domain is DSGVTQTPKHLITATGQRVTLRCSPRSGDLSVYWYQQSLDQGLQFLIQYYNGEERAKGNILERFSAQQFPDLHSELNLSSLELGDSALYFCASGPGPRNEQFFGPGTRLTVL.

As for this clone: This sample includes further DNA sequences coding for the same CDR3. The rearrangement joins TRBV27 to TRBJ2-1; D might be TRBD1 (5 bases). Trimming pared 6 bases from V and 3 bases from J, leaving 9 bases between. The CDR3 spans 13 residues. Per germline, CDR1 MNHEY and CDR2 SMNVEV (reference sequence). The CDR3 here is CASSPDSYNEQFF. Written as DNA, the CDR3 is TGTGCCAGCAGCCCCGACAGCTACAATGAGCAGTTCTTC.

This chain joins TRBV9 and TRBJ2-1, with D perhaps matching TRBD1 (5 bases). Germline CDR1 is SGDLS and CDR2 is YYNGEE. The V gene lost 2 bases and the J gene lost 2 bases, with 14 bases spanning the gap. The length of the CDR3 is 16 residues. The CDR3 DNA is TGTGCCAGCAGCGTGGGTCAGGGCGCTCCCTACAATGAGCAGTTCTTC. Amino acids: CASSVGQGAPYNEQFF.

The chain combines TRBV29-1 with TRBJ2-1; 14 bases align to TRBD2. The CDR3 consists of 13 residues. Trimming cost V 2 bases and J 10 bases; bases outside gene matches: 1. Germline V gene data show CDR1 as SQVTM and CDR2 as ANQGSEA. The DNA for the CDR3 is TGCAGCGTTGAATGGACTAGCGGGAGGGAGCAGTTCTTC. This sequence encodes CSVEWTSGREQFF.

CDR3: CASSPVSLVRRFSYEQYF. The DNA of the CDR3 is TGTGCCAGCAGCCCCGTTTCCCTCGTCCGCCGCTTCTCCTACGAGCAGTACTTC. The chain is built from TRBV28 and TRBJ2-7; D remains unclear. Germline V gene sequence: CDR1 MDHEN, CDR2 SYDVKM. This CDR3 comprises 18 residues. Deletions cut 6 bases from V and 0 bases from J, with 24 bases between.

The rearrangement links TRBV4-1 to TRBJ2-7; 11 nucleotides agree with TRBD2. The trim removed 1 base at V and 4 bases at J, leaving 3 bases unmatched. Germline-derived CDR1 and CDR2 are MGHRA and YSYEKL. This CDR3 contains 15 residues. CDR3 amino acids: CASSQAASGRYEQYF. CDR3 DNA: TGCGCCAGCAGCCAAGCGGCTAGCGGGAGGTACGAGCAGTACTTC.

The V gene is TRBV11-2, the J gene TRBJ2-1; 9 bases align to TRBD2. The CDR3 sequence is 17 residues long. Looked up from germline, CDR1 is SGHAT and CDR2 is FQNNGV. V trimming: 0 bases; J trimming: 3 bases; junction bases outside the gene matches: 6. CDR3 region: CASSLDGAGGLYNEQFF. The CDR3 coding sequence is TGTGCCAGCAGCTTAGATGGAGCGGGAGGCCTCTACAATGAGCAGTTCTTC.

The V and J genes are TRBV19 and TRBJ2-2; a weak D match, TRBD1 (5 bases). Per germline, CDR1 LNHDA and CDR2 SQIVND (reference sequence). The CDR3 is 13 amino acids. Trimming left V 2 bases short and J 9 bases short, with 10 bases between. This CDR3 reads CASSISAGRELFF. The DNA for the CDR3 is TGTGCCAGTAGTATATCCGCAGGGCGGGAGCTGTTTTTT.

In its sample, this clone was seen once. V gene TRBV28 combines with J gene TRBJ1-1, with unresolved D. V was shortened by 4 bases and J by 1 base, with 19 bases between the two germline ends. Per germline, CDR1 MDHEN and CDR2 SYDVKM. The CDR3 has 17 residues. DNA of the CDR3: TGTGCCAGCAGTTCCCTGGACGGGGTGGCTGGGAACACTGAAGCTTTCTTT. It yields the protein CASSSLDGVAGNTEAFF.

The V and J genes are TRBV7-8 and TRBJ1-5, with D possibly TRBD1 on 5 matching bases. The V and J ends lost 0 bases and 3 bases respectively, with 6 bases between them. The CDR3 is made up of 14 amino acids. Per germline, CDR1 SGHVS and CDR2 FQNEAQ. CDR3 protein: CASSLAGLNQPQHF. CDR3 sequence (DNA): TGTGCCAGCAGCTTAGCGGGGCTCAATCAGCCCCAGCATTTT.

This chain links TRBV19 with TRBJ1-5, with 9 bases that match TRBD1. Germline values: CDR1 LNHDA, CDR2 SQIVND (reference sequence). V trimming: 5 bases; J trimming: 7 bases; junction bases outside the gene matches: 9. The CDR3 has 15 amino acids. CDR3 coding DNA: TGTGCCAGTAGTGGCCGGACAGGGGTTTACCAGCCCCAGCATTTT. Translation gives CASSGRTGVYQPQHF.

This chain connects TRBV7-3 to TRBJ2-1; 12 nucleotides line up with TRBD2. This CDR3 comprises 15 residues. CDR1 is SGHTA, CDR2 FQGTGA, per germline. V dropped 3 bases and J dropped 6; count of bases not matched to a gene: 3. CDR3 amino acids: CASSLTSGSSNEQFF. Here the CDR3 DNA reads TGTGCCAGCAGCTTGACTAGCGGGAGTTCCAATGAGCAGTTCTTC.

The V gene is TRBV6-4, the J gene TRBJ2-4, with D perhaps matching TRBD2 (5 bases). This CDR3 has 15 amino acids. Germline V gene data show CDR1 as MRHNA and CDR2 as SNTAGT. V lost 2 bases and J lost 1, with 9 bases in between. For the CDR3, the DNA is TGTGCCAGCAGTGACCCCGGGGAGGCCAAAAACATTCAGTACTTC. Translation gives CASSDPGEAKNIQYF.

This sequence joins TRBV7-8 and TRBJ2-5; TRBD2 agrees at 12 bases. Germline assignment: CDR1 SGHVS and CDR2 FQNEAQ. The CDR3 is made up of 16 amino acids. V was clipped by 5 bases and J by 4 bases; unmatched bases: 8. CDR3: CASSPKTSGRGETQYF. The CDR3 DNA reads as TGTGCCAGCAGCCCGAAGACTAGCGGGAGAGGAGAGACCCAGTACTTC. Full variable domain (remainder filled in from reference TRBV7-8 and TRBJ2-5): GAGVSQSPRYKVAKRGQDVALRCDPISGHVSLFWYQQALGQGPEFLTYFQNEAQLDKSGLPSDRFFAERPEGSVSTLKIQRTQQEDSAVYLCASSPKTSGRGETQYFGPGTRLLVL.

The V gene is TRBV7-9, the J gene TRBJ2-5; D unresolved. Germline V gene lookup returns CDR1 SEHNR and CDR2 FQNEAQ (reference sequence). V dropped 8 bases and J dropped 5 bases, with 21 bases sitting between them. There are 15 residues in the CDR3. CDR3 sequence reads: CASASPGPIGETQYF. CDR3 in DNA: TGTGCCAGCGCGTCTCCAGGCCCGATAGGGGAGACCCAGTACTTC.

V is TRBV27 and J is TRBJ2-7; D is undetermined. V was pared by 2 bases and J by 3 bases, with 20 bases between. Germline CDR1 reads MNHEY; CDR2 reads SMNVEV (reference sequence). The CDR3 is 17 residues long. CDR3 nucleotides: TGTGCCAGCAGTTTAACGACCCTCGGAGTGAAGAACTACGAGCAGTACTTC. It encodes CASSLTTLGVKNYEQYF.

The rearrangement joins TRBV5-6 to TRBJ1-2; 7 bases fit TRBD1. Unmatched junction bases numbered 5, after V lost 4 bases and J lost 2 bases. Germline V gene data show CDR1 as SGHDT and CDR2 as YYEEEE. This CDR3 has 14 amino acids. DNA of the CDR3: TGTGCCAGCAGCCCAGGGGGACTCAACTATGGCTACACCTTC. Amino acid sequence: CASSPGGLNYGYTF. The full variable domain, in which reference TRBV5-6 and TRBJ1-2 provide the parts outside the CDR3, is DAGVTQSPTHLIKTRGQQVTLRCSPKSGHDTVSWYQQALGQGPQFIFQYYEEEERQRGNFPDRFSGHQFPNYSSELNVNALLLGDSALYLCASSPGGLNYGYTFGSGTRLTVV.

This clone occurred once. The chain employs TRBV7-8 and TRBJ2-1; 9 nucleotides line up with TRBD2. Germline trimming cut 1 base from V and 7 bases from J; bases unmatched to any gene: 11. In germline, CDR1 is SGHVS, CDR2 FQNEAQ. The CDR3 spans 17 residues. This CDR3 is CASSLGPSGAAGNEQFF. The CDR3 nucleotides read TGTGCCAGCAGCTTAGGGCCTAGCGGGGCCGCCGGGAATGAGCAGTTCTTC.